This is a list of T cell receptor beta chains from one sample in a study of post-analysis software for immune sequencing data. TCRdb passed the PCR reads through MiXCR, listing each CDR3 protein once. Found here are 600,000 to 700,000 distinct CDR3 sequences, 55% to 70% of them singletons; the top ten hold about 11%. The sample was blood. The source of these receptors is a girl aged 2 to 10 with multiple sclerosis. CDR3s include the opening cysteine and the closing phenylalanine or tryptophan. D genes are given only for firm matches. Only some rows state a clone size, as once, few, many or a class for expanded clones.

CDR3 protein: CASSLGTDKGEQYF
CDR3 DNA: TGTGCCAGCAGCTTAGGGACGGACAAAGGCGAGCAGTACTTC
CDR3 length: 14
clone size: few
D gene: -
V gene: TRBV7-3
J gene: TRBJ2-7

CDR3 protein: CSVGGSGEHSSYEQYF
CDR3 DNA: TGCAGCGTTGGGGGATCGGGAGAGCACTCTTCCTACGAGCAGTACTTC
CDR3 length: 16
clone size: few
D gene: -
V gene: TRBV29-1
J gene: TRBJ2-7

CDR3 protein: CASSILATVEQFF
CDR3 DNA: TGTGCCAGCAGTATCCTAGCTACGGTGGAGCAGTTCTTC
CDR3 length: 13
clone size: -
D gene: -
V gene: TRBV12-3/TRBV12-4
J gene: TRBJ2-1

CDR3 protein: CASSGRDSFIPELAKNIQYF
CDR3 DNA: TGTGCCAGCAGTGGTAGGGACAGCTTTATCCCAGAACTAGCCAAAAACATTCAGTACTTC
CDR3 length: 20
clone size: -
D gene: TRBD1
V gene: TRBV6-4
J gene: TRBJ2-4

CDR3 protein: CASSPAAWTEQFF
CDR3 DNA: TGCGCCAGCAGCCCGGCGGCATGGACTGAGCAGTTCTTC
CDR3 length: 13
clone size: -
D gene: -
V gene: TRBV4-3
J gene: TRBJ2-1

CDR3 protein: CASSYDGLAGTYQETQYF
CDR3 DNA: TGTGCCAGCAGTTACGATGGACTAGCGGGGACGTACCAAGAGACCCAGTACTTC
CDR3 length: 18
clone size: once
D gene: TRBD2
V gene: TRBV6-5
J gene: TRBJ2-5

CDR3 protein: CATSDFDRDKGYTF
CDR3 DNA: TGTGCCACCAGTGATTTCGACAGGGATAAGGGCTACACCTTC
CDR3 length: 14
clone size: -
D gene: TRBD1
V gene: TRBV24-1
J gene: TRBJ1-2

CDR3 protein: CSVEDEDHSYEQYF
CDR3 DNA: TGCAGCGTTGAAGACGAGGATCACTCCTACGAGCAGTACTTC
CDR3 length: 14
clone size: few
D gene: -
V gene: TRBV29-1
J gene: TRBJ2-7

CDR3 protein: CASSLAGRQFF
CDR3 DNA: TGCGCCAGCAGCTTGGCAGGGAGGCAGTTCTTC
CDR3 length: 11
clone size: -
D gene: -
V gene: TRBV5-1
J gene: TRBJ2-1

CDR3 protein: CASSLLASGSGYNEQFF
CDR3 DNA: TGCGCCAGCAGCTTGTTGGCTAGCGGGAGTGGCTACAATGAGCAGTTCTTC
CDR3 length: 17
clone size: few
D gene: TRBD2
V gene: TRBV5-1
J gene: TRBJ2-1

CDR3 protein: CSVEGGSSYNEQFF
CDR3 DNA: TGCAGCGTTGAAGGCGGGAGTAGCTACAATGAGCAGTTCTTC
CDR3 length: 14
clone size: -
D gene: TRBD2
V gene: TRBV29-1
J gene: TRBJ2-1

CDR3 protein: CASSLSGTRQETQYF
CDR3 DNA: TGTGCCAGCAGCTTATCAGGGACCCGCCAAGAGACCCAGTACTTC
CDR3 length: 15
clone size: once
D gene: -
V gene: TRBV7-2
J gene: TRBJ2-5

CDR3 protein: CASSLPPYNEQFF
CDR3 DNA: TGTGCCAGCAGTTTACCGCCATACAATGAGCAGTTCTTC
CDR3 length: 13
clone size: few
D gene: -
V gene: TRBV12-3/TRBV12-4
J gene: TRBJ2-1

CDR3 protein: CSARRGGRGYEQYF
CDR3 DNA: TGCAGTGCTAGAAGGGGCGGGAGGGGCTACGAGCAGTACTTC
CDR3 length: 14
clone size: -
D gene: TRBD2
V gene: TRBV20-1
J gene: TRBJ2-7

CDR3 protein: CASSLGPPRTDTQYF
CDR3 DNA: TGCGCCAGCAGCTTGGGTCCCCCGCGCACAGATACGCAGTATTTT
CDR3 length: 15
clone size: once
D gene: -
V gene: TRBV5-1
J gene: TRBJ2-3

CDR3 protein: CASSLWEGYNEQFF
CDR3 DNA: TGTGCCAGCAGTTTGTGGGAGGGTTACAATGAGCAGTTCTTC
CDR3 length: 14
clone size: few
D gene: TRBD2
V gene: TRBV12-3/TRBV12-4
J gene: TRBJ2-1

CDR3 protein: CSARGGPGDRGTDTQYF
CDR3 DNA: TGCAGTGCTAGAGGGGGGCCTGGAGACAGGGGCACAGATACGCAGTATTTT
CDR3 length: 17
clone size: -
D gene: TRBD1
V gene: TRBV20-1
J gene: TRBJ2-3

CDR3 protein: CSARLVDTQYF
CDR3 DNA: TGCAGTGCTAGACTAGTAGATACGCAGTATTTT
CDR3 length: 11
clone size: few
D gene: -
V gene: TRBV20-1
J gene: TRBJ2-3

CDR3 protein: CASSPTGGRKTQYF
CDR3 DNA: TGTGCCAGCAGCCCTACAGGGGGAAGAAAGACCCAGTACTTC
CDR3 length: 14
clone size: few
D gene: TRBD1
V gene: TRBV6-2/TRBV6-3
J gene: TRBJ2-5

CDR3 protein: CASSLWAGGTAQETQYF
CDR3 DNA: TGTGCCAGCAGCTTATGGGCGGGGGGAACAGCCCAAGAGACCCAGTACTTC
CDR3 length: 17
clone size: -
D gene: TRBD2
V gene: TRBV7-2
J gene: TRBJ2-5

CDR3 protein: CASSRTLSYNEQFF
CDR3 DNA: TGCGCCAGTAGCCGGACGCTCTCCTACAATGAGCAGTTCTTC
CDR3 length: 14
clone size: -
D gene: -
V gene: TRBV4-1
J gene: TRBJ2-1

CDR3 protein: CASSEDSIISTDTQYF
CDR3 DNA: TGTGCCAGCAGTGAAGACAGCATCATTAGCACAGATACGCAGTATTTT
CDR3 length: 16
clone size: few
D gene: -
V gene: TRBV2
J gene: TRBJ2-3

CDR3 protein: CASSPKSQNEQFF
CDR3 DNA: TGCGCCAGCAGCCCCAAATCCCAAAATGAGCAGTTCTTC
CDR3 length: 13
clone size: -
D gene: -
V gene: TRBV5-1
J gene: TRBJ2-1

CDR3 protein: CSARRGSGSRNEQFF
CDR3 DNA: TGCAGTGCTAGACGGGGGAGCGGGAGTCGCAATGAGCAGTTCTTC
CDR3 length: 15
clone size: -
D gene: TRBD2
V gene: TRBV20-1
J gene: TRBJ2-1

CDR3 protein: CASSQGLVTYEQYF
CDR3 DNA: TGTGCCAGCAGCCAAGGGCTTGTTACCTACGAGCAGTACTTC
CDR3 length: 14
clone size: -
D gene: -
V gene: TRBV3-1
J gene: TRBJ2-7

CDR3 protein: CASSLRGDTYNEQFF
CDR3 DNA: TGTGCCAGCAGCTTAAGGGGGGATACGTACAATGAGCAGTTCTTC
CDR3 length: 15
clone size: -
D gene: -
V gene: TRBV7-3
J gene: TRBJ2-1

CDR3 protein: CASSSPVPNTQYF
CDR3 DNA: TGCGCCAGCAGCTCCCCCGTCCCAAATACGCAGTATTTT
CDR3 length: 13
clone size: few
D gene: -
V gene: TRBV5-1
J gene: TRBJ2-3

CDR3 protein: CASRPPSGGFYNEQFF
CDR3 DNA: TGTGCCAGCAGACCACCTAGCGGGGGCTTCTACAATGAGCAGTTCTTC
CDR3 length: 16
clone size: -
D gene: TRBD2
V gene: TRBV7-9
J gene: TRBJ2-1

CDR3 protein: CAIRRTYEQYF
CDR3 DNA: TGTGCCATCCGACGAACCTACGAGCAGTACTTC
CDR3 length: 11
clone size: few
D gene: -
V gene: TRBV28
J gene: TRBJ2-7

CDR3 protein: CASGRISGESVTQYF
CDR3 DNA: TGTGCCAGCGGACGTATTAGTGGGGAATCCGTTACGCAGTATTTT
CDR3 length: 15
clone size: -
D gene: -
V gene: TRBV11-1
J gene: TRBJ2-3

CDR3 protein: CASSKTSGSGETQYF
CDR3 DNA: TGTGCCAGCAGTAAGACTAGCGGGAGCGGGGAGACCCAGTACTTC
CDR3 length: 15
clone size: -
D gene: TRBD2
V gene: TRBV6-6
J gene: TRBJ2-5

CDR3 protein: CAISEDANTEAFF
CDR3 DNA: TGTGCCATCAGTGAGGACGCGAACACTGAAGCTTTCTTT
CDR3 length: 13
clone size: -
D gene: -
V gene: TRBV10-3
J gene: TRBJ1-1

CDR3 protein: CASSMPPEAFF
CDR3 DNA: TGTGCCAGCTCGATGCCTCCTGAAGCTTTCTTT
CDR3 length: 11
clone size: -
D gene: -
V gene: TRBV6-6
J gene: TRBJ1-1

CDR3 protein: CSVTADEGGYTF
CDR3 DNA: TGCAGCGTTACCGCCGACGAGGGCGGCTACACCTTC
CDR3 length: 12
clone size: -
D gene: -
V gene: TRBV29-1
J gene: TRBJ1-2

CDR3 protein: CATSRQGWTGEQFF
CDR3 DNA: TGTGCCACCAGCAGACAGGGCTGGACCGGGGAGCAGTTCTTC
CDR3 length: 14
clone size: -
D gene: -
V gene: TRBV15
J gene: TRBJ2-1

CDR3 protein: CASSDWDRPETQYF
CDR3 DNA: TGTGCCAGCAGTGACTGGGACAGGCCGGAGACCCAGTACTTC
CDR3 length: 14
clone size: few
D gene: TRBD1
V gene: TRBV6-2/TRBV6-3
J gene: TRBJ2-5

CDR3 protein: CASSPQALDTDTQYF
CDR3 DNA: TGTGCCAGCAGCCCCCAGGCGCTAGACACAGATACGCAGTATTTT
CDR3 length: 15
clone size: -
D gene: -
V gene: TRBV21-1
J gene: TRBJ2-3

CDR3 protein: CASSLGSSQETQYF
CDR3 DNA: TGCGCCAGCAGCTTAGGGTCGTCTCAAGAGACCCAGTACTTC
CDR3 length: 14
clone size: many
D gene: -
V gene: TRBV5-1
J gene: TRBJ2-5

CDR3 protein: CAISVGYQETQYF
CDR3 DNA: TGTGCCATCAGTGTTGGCTACCAAGAGACCCAGTACTTC
CDR3 length: 13
clone size: -
D gene: -
V gene: TRBV10-3
J gene: TRBJ2-5

CDR3 protein: CASRDRVGHSYNEQFF
CDR3 DNA: TGTGCCAGCAGGGATCGCGTAGGCCACTCCTACAATGAGCAGTTCTTC
CDR3 length: 16
clone size: -
D gene: -
V gene: TRBV12-3/TRBV12-4
J gene: TRBJ2-1

CDR3 protein: CATSRDISNYGYTF
CDR3 DNA: TGTGCCACCAGCCGGGACATATCTAACTATGGCTACACCTTC
CDR3 length: 14
clone size: -
D gene: -
V gene: TRBV15
J gene: TRBJ1-2

CDR3 protein: CSARDGVSGQETQYF
CDR3 DNA: TGCAGTGCTAGAGATGGCGTCAGCGGACAAGAGACCCAGTACTTC
CDR3 length: 15
clone size: once
D gene: -
V gene: TRBV20-1
J gene: TRBJ2-5

CDR3 protein: CASSHPGERDTQYF
CDR3 DNA: TGTGCCAGCAGCCACCCGGGGGAGAGAGATACGCAGTATTTT
CDR3 length: 14
clone size: few
D gene: -
V gene: TRBV11-2
J gene: TRBJ2-3

CDR3 protein: CASSLDHTSVYEQYF
CDR3 DNA: TGTGCCAGCAGTTTGGATCACACTAGTGTCTACGAGCAGTACTTC
CDR3 length: 15
clone size: -
D gene: -
V gene: TRBV12-3/TRBV12-4
J gene: TRBJ2-7

CDR3 protein: CSAPLAGGSQETQYF
CDR3 DNA: TGCAGTGCCCCACTAGCGGGGGGCTCCCAAGAGACCCAGTACTTC
CDR3 length: 15
clone size: -
D gene: TRBD2
V gene: TRBV20-1
J gene: TRBJ2-5

CDR3 protein: CASSYSGGNTIYF
CDR3 DNA: TGTGCCAGCAGTTACTCAGGGGGAAACACCATATATTTT
CDR3 length: 13
clone size: -
D gene: -
V gene: TRBV6-5
J gene: TRBJ1-3

CDR3 protein: CASSLAGRPSNEQFF
CDR3 DNA: TGCGCCAGCAGCTTGGCGGGGAGGCCTTCCAATGAGCAGTTCTTC
CDR3 length: 15
clone size: -
D gene: -
V gene: TRBV5-1
J gene: TRBJ2-1

CDR3 protein: CASSRTTPGGGYGYTF
CDR3 DNA: TGTGCCAGCAGCCGGACGACACCGGGGGGTGGCTATGGCTACACCTTC
CDR3 length: 16
clone size: few
D gene: -
V gene: TRBV4-2
J gene: TRBJ1-2

CDR3 protein: CASSTGIRHEQYF
CDR3 DNA: TGTGCCAGCTCAACCGGGATACGCCACGAGCAGTACTTC
CDR3 length: 13
clone size: -
D gene: -
V gene: TRBV18
J gene: TRBJ2-7

CDR3 protein: CSAIGPSAEMYQETQYF
CDR3 DNA: TGCAGTGCTATCGGTCCCTCAGCAGAAATGTACCAAGAGACCCAGTACTTC
CDR3 length: 17
clone size: -
D gene: -
V gene: TRBV20-1
J gene: TRBJ2-5

CDR3 protein: CASSSPRDRGGTYEQYF
CDR3 DNA: TGTGCCAGCAGCTCTCCCCGGGACAGGGGTGGGACCTACGAGCAGTACTTC
CDR3 length: 17
clone size: -
D gene: -
V gene: TRBV21-1
J gene: TRBJ2-7

CDR3 protein: CASSPPLNTEAFF
CDR3 DNA: TGTGCCAGCTCACCACCCTTAAACACTGAAGCTTTCTTT
CDR3 length: 13
clone size: few
D gene: -
V gene: TRBV18
J gene: TRBJ1-1

CDR3 protein: CASSLGGQGAKEQYF
CDR3 DNA: TGTGCCAGCAGCTTGGGGGGCCAGGGGGCAAAGGAGCAGTACTTC
CDR3 length: 15
clone size: once
D gene: TRBD1
V gene: TRBV7-9
J gene: TRBJ2-7

CDR3 protein: CASSLVPLHNEQFF
CDR3 DNA: TGTGCCAGCAGCTTAGTACCGCTTCACAATGAGCAGTTCTTC
CDR3 length: 14
clone size: -
D gene: -
V gene: TRBV11-2
J gene: TRBJ2-1

CDR3 protein: CASSIIHGTAGYTF
CDR3 DNA: TGTGCCAGTAGTATAATCCACGGGACAGCTGGCTACACCTTC
CDR3 length: 14
clone size: -
D gene: TRBD1
V gene: TRBV19
J gene: TRBJ1-2

CDR3 protein: CASSQASSGGAEDTQYF
CDR3 DNA: TGTGCCAGCAGCCAAGCATCTAGCGGGGGGGCGGAAGATACGCAGTATTTT
CDR3 length: 17
clone size: -
D gene: TRBD2
V gene: TRBV3-1
J gene: TRBJ2-3

CDR3 protein: CSAPFVSSSTDTQYF
CDR3 DNA: TGCAGTGCGCCGTTTGTGTCCTCTAGCACAGATACGCAGTATTTT
CDR3 length: 15
clone size: -
D gene: -
V gene: TRBV20-1
J gene: TRBJ2-3